This T cell receptor (beta chain) was found in a study of blood T cell repertoires in COVID-19. About the study: PBMCs, B-cell-depleted T cells, or T cells were the source of the cDNA or gDNA that made up the material.

Per the original data handling: Counts of nucleated cells, estimated from reference gene primer amplification, were obtained. This table comes from immunoSEQ multiplex PCR, and its TCRdb copy is limited to in-frame clones, with some not included. The V and J calls and the clone size are those of that table, but D and trimming were determined from the DNA. The table shows roughly 430,000 clones, with 70% to 90% occurring only once. Participants spanned ages about 18 to 90 years and resided in 24 US areas. The source material was PBMCs or T cells enriched from blood (not recorded which). The origin of this receptor is a woman between 40 and 55 years old with acute COVID-19.

In DNA form, the CDR3 reads TGTGCCAGCAGAAACCCGGGACAACTGGAAAAACTGTTTTTT. Translated: CASRNPGQLEKLFF. V usage is TRBV2 and J usage is TRBJ1-4; perhaps TRBD1 as D (6 bases). The CDR3 extends over 14 amino acids. Trimming removed 6 bases from V and 8 bases from J, with 16 bases in between. Germline-derived CDR1 and CDR2 are SNHLY and FYNNEI.